This T cell receptor beta chain stems from a study of blood T cell repertoires in COVID-19. As for the study in general: Collection of acute and convalescent COVID-19 samples took place in the United States, Italy and Spain. In each case, the material was cDNA or gDNA derived from T cells, B-cell-depleted T cells, or PBMCs.

As originally analysed: Scientists estimated how many nucleated cells there were by amplifying reference gene primers. The assay was immunoSEQ multiplex PCR, and TCRdb's table has in-frame clones only and misses some. V and J calls and clone size follow that table, whereas D and trimming were derived from the DNA. The sample yields fewer than 250,000 clones, roughly nine tenths seen once. This CDR3 has 17 amino acids. The V end was cut by 0 bases, the J end by 0 bases, with 12 bases between. Germline CDR1 reads SGHVS; CDR2 reads FNYEAQ. This TCR was recovered from a young man with acute or convalescent COVID-19. The sample taken for sequencing was peripheral blood. The chain is built from TRBV7-6 and TRBJ1-3, with D unresolved. The CDR3: CASSLAPIESSGNTIYF. In DNA form, the CDR3 reads TGTGCCAGCAGCTTAGCCCCGATTGAGTCCTCTGGAAACACCATATATTTT.